This TCR beta chain was identified in a study of T cell repertoires in cytomegalovirus infection. Study-level information: Public TCR beta signatures provided an indication of both CMV infection and a matching HLA type.

This clonotype has ten or more counts. The antigen remains unidentified. TCRdb reprocessed the reads with MiXCR, giving one entry per CDR3 protein. The table records 500,000 to 600,000 distinct CDR3 sequences, 16% of them present only once. Germline lookup yields CDR1 SGHVS and CDR2 FQNEAQ. V gave up 4 bases and J gave up 0 bases; unmatched junction bases: 8. CDR3 length: 17 residues. Study-wide results and caveats: In two of eight donors, the top clonotype was HLA-C-restricted CMV-specific.

Sequencing was carried out using CD8+ T cells from PBMCs. The genes are TRBV7-8 and TRBJ2-5, with 10 bases aligning to TRBD2. This sequence originates from a human donor in good health (CMV status not recorded). Some clones in this sample may be carry-over from other donors' samples. The CDR3 sequence is CASSSLAGDAYQETQYF. CDR3 bases: TGTGCCAGCAGCTCTCTAGCGGGGGACGCGTACCAAGAGACCCAGTACTTC.